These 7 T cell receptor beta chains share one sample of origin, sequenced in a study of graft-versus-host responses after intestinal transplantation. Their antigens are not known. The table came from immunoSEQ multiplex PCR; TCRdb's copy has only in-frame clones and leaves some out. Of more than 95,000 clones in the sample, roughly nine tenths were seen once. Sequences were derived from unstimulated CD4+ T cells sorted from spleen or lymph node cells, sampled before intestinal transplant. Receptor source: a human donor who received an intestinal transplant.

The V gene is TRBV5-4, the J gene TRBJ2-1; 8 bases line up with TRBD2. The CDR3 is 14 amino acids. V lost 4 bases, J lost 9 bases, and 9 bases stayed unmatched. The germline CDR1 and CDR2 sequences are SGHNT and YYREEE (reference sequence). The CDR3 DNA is TGTGCCAGCAGCCAACTCGGACTAGCTGTTGAGCAGTTCTTC. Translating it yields CASSQLGLAVEQFF.

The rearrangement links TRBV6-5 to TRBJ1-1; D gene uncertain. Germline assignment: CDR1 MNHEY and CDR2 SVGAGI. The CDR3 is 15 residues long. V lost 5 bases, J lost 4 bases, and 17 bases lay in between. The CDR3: CASSQSGPHLTEAFF. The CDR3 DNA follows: TGTGCCAGCAGTCAGAGCGGTCCTCACCTCACTGAAGCTTTCTTT.

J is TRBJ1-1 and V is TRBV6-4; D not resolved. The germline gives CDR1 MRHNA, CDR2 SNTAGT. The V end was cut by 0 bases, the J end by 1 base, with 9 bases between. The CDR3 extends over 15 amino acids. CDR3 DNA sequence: TGTGCCAGCAGTGACTCGAGGGCAGGGAACACTGAAGCTTTCTTT. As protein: CASSDSRAGNTEAFF.

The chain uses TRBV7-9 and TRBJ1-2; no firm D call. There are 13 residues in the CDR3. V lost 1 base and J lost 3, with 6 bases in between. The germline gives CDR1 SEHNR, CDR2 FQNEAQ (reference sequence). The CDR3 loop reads CASSLDGDYGYTF. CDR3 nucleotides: TGTGCCAGCAGCTTAGACGGTGACTATGGCTACACCTTC.

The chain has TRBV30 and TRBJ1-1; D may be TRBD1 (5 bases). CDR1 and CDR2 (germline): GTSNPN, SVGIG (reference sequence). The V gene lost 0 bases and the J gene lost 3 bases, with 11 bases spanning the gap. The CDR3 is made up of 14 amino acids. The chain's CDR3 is CAWSVWGGDTEAFF. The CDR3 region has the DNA TGTGCCTGGAGTGTATGGGGGGGTGACACTGAAGCTTTCTTT. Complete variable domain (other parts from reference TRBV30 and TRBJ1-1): SQTIHQWPATLVQPVGSPLSLECTVEGTSNPNLYWYRQAAGRGLQLLFYSVGIGQISSEVPQNLSASRPQDRQFILSSKKLLLSDSGFYLCAWSVWGGDTEAFFGQGTRLTVV.

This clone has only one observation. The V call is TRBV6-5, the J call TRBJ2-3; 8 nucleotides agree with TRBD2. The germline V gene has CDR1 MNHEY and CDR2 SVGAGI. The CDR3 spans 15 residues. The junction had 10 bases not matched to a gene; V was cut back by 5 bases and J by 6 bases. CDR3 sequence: CASSPDWTSRDTQYF. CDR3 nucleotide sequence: TGTGCCAGCAGTCCCGATTGGACTAGCAGGGATACGCAGTATTTT.

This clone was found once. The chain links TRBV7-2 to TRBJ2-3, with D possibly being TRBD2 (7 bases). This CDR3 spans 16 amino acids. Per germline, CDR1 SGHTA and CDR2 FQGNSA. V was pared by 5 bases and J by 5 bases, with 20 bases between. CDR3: CASSPEGGARGDTQYF. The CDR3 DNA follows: TGTGCCAGCAGCCCAGAAGGGGGGGCCAGGGGAGATACGCAGTATTTT.